Presented here are 20 T cell receptor beta chains from one specimen sequenced in a study of tumor-infiltrating lymphocytes in localized non-small cell lung cancer. This table comes from immunoSEQ multiplex PCR, and its TCRdb copy is limited to in-frame clones, with some not included. This table holds thousands of clones, about 80% found once. The sample consisted of uninvolved lung tissue not adjacent to the tumor. The receptors were sampled from a human donor with non-small cell lung cancer.

The V and J genes are TRBV10-3 and TRBJ2-7; D ambiguous. CDR1 is ENHRY, CDR2 SYGVKD, per germline. V lost 6 bases and J lost 3, with 18 bases in between. The CDR3 extends over 15 amino acids. The CDR3 nucleotides are TGTGCCATCAGCACACGCTTGGGGTCGGACTACGAGCAGTACTTC. It is translated as CAISTRLGSDYEQYF.

The chain recombines TRBV7-2 with TRBJ1-2, with a weak D call TRBD1 (5 bases). CDR1 is SGHTA and CDR2 is FQGNSA in the germline V gene. V dropped 5 bases and J dropped 4 bases, with 11 bases sitting between them. This CDR3 is 13 amino acids long. CDR3 DNA sequence: TGTGCCAGCAGCGTTGGAGGGACCTATGGCTACACCTTC. Translation gives CASSVGGTYGYTF. Full variable domain (rest looked up from reference TRBV7-2 and TRBJ1-2): GAGVSQSPSNKVTEKGKDVELRCDPISGHTALYWYRQSLGQGLEFLIYFQGNSAPDKSGLPSDRFSAERTGGSVSTLTIQRTQQEDSAVYLCASSVGGTYGYTFGSGTRLTVV.

This clone was seen once. This chain uses TRBV14 with TRBJ1-2; D is perhaps TRBD1 (5 bases). Germline-derived CDR1 and CDR2 are SGHDN and FVKESK. The V end lost 0 bases, the J end lost 2 bases, and 10 bases lay between the germline ends. This CDR3 region has 15 residues. This chain's CDR3 is CASSQDTTGNYGYTF. The DNA for the CDR3 is TGTGCCAGCAGCCAAGATACAACAGGCAACTATGGCTACACCTTC.

J is TRBJ2-6 and V is TRBV15; D tentatively fits TRBD1 or TRBD2 (6 bases each). V was clipped by 0 bases and J by 1 base, with 16 bases between them. Germline V CDR1 and CDR2: LNHNV, YYDKDF (reference sequence). This CDR3 is 19 amino acids long. The DNA for the CDR3 is TGTGCCACCAGCAGAGATTTAGGAGGGGGTAAATCTGGGGCCAACGTCCTGACTTTC. Amino acid sequence: CATSRDLGGGKSGANVLTF.

The chain carries TRBV10-1 and TRBJ2-7, with D unresolved. The germline V and J ends were trimmed by 3 bases and 1 base, with 4 bases remaining between them. The germline CDR1 and CDR2 sequences are WNHNN and SYGVQD (reference sequence). CDR3 size: 12 residues. The CDR3 region has the DNA TGCGCCAGCAGTGATAAATCCTACGAGCAGTACTTC. This sequence encodes CASSDKSYEQYF.

CDR3 amino acids: CASSKTGLNTEAFF. The DNA for the CDR3 is TGTGCCAGCAGTAAGACAGGGTTGAACACTGAAGCTTTCTTT. This rearrangement joins TRBV6-6 to TRBJ1-1; 7 bases line up with TRBD1. The CDR3 length is 14 residues. Germline V gene data show CDR1 as MNHNY and CDR2 as SVGAGI (reference sequence). The trim removed 5 bases at V and 0 bases at J, leaving 3 bases unmatched.

The chain links TRBV14 to TRBJ2-7; TRBD2 is a possible D gene (6 bases). Looked up from germline, CDR1 is SGHDN and CDR2 is FVKESK. The CDR3 has 17 residues. V was cut by 0 bases and J by 5 bases, with 20 bases left in between. Written as DNA, the CDR3 is TGTGCCAGCAGCCAAGAAGGTGGCGGGATAAAGCATAACGAGCAGTACTTC. As protein: CASSQEGGGIKHNEQYF.

The rearrangement joins TRBV5-1 to TRBJ2-7; 10 nucleotides match TRBD2. From germline, CDR1 is SGHRS and CDR2 YFSETQ. The CDR3 is 16 residues long. The V gene end was trimmed by 0 bases and the J gene end by 2 bases; junction bases not matched to a gene: 5. This chain's CDR3 is CASSLATSGITYEQYF. The CDR3 nucleotides read TGCGCCAGCAGCTTGGCCACTAGCGGGATCACCTACGAGCAGTACTTC.

The chain links TRBV5-5 to TRBJ1-3; D is undetermined. The germline CDR1 and CDR2 sequences are SGHKS and YYEKEE (reference sequence). V lost 1 base and J lost 2, with 13 bases in between. The CDR3 loop spans 16 amino acids. CDR3 nucleotide sequence: TGTGCCAGCAGCTTGTTTTGGGGAGTTACTGGAAACACCATATATTTT. Translation gives CASSLFWGVTGNTIYF. The variable domain in full, with the rest retrieved from reference TRBV5-5 and TRBJ1-3, is DAGVTQSPTHLIKTRGQQVTLRCSPISGHKSVSWYQQVLGQGPQFIFQYYEKEERGRGNFPDRFSARQFPNYSSELNVNALLLGDSALYLCASSLFWGVTGNTIYFGEGSWLTVV.

The CDR3: CASSRRTGPNEQYF. Written as DNA, the CDR3 is TGTGCCAGCAGCAGACGGACAGGTCCCAACGAGCAGTACTTC. J is TRBJ2-7 and V is TRBV21-1; the table's D call, TRBD1, has no DNA check behind it. TRBV21-1 is a pseudogene segment. The CDR3 runs to 14 residues.

The chain uses TRBV21-1 and TRBJ2-1; the table names TRBD2, a call not compared with the DNA. TRBV21-1 is noted as a pseudogene. The CDR3 consists of 16 residues. The CDR3 coding sequence is TGTGCCAGCAGCAAAGAGCGGGGGACAGACCAAAATGAGCAGTTCTTC. This encodes CASSKERGTDQNEQFF.

This chain links TRBV29-1 with TRBJ2-7, with 12 bases that match TRBD1. The CDR3 is 15 amino acids. V lost 3 bases and J lost 6; bases outside the gene matches: 9. In germline, CDR1 is SQVTM, CDR2 ANQGSEA. CDR3 nucleotide sequence: TGCAGCGTTGAGGGGGTGGGGACAGGGGGCTCCGAGCAGTACTTC. Translation: CSVEGVGTGGSEQYF.

This clone has more than one count but fewer than ten. The V call is TRBV7-6, the J call TRBJ2-2; 13 bases map to TRBD2. This CDR3 contains 15 residues. Germline V gives CDR1 SGHVS, CDR2 FNYEAQ. V shed 6 bases, J shed 7 bases, and the junction held 5 bases outside the gene matches. CDR3 DNA sequence: TGTGCCAGCAGTAGTGGGACTAGCGGGATCGGGGAGCTGTTTTTT. It yields the protein CASSSGTSGIGELFF.

The rearrangement links TRBV25-1 to TRBJ1-4; D not certain. Germline CDR1 and CDR2: MGHDK and SYGVNS. V lost 7 bases, J lost 7 bases, and 13 bases lay in between. The CDR3 extends over 13 amino acids. CDR3 coding DNA: TGTGCCAGCAAATCAGGCCAGTCTGAAAAACTGTTTTTT. Translating gives CASKSGQSEKLFF.

The chain recombines TRBV29-1 with TRBJ1-4, with D possibly matching TRBD1 (5 bases). CDR1 SQVTM and CDR2 ANQGSEA come from the germline V gene. The V end was cut by 4 bases, the J end by 5 bases, with 11 bases between. The CDR3 consists of 13 residues. The CDR3 DNA follows: TGCAGCGTTGTAAGGGGAACCAATGAAAAACTGTTTTTT. Amino acid sequence: CSVVRGTNEKLFF.

The chain joins TRBV7-9 to TRBJ1-5, with D possibly TRBD1 on 5 matching bases. The CDR3 contains 15 residues. V dropped 4 bases and J dropped 6 bases, with 16 bases sitting between them. CDR1 is SEHNR and CDR2 is FQNEAQ in the germline V gene (reference sequence). The CDR3 is CASSSGTGVGQPQHF. The CDR3 nucleotides are TGTGCCAGCAGCTCCGGGACGGGCGTGGGTCAGCCCCAGCATTTT.

The rearrangement uses TRBV5-4 and TRBJ1-1, with 11 bases fitting TRBD1. Trimming cost V 4 bases and J 0 bases; bases outside gene matches: 5. Germline CDR1 is SGHNT and CDR2 is YYREEE (reference sequence). The CDR3 sequence is 16 residues long. The CDR3 loop is CASSVGQGGMNTEAFF. CDR3 coding DNA: TGTGCCAGCAGCGTGGGACAGGGGGGAATGAACACTGAAGCTTTCTTT.

There are a few counts of this clone. The chain carries TRBV6-4 and TRBJ2-3; 10 bases are shared with TRBD2. V shed 0 bases and J 0 bases; nucleotides not matched to a gene: 0. The germline gives CDR1 MRHNA, CDR2 SNTAGT. The CDR3 extends over 16 amino acids. The CDR3 nucleotides are TGTGCCAGCAGTGACTCGACTAGCGGGAGCACAGATACGCAGTATTTT. Translation gives CASSDSTSGSTDTQYF.

The chain joins TRBV4-3 to TRBJ1-4; 10 positions agree with TRBD1. V was clipped by 4 bases and J by 8 bases; unmatched bases: 25. The germline V gene encodes CDR1 LGHNA and CDR2 YSLEER. The CDR3 is made up of 21 amino acids. CDR3 sequence (DNA): TGCGCCAGCAGCCCTCATGCTGGACCGGGACAGGGGCCCTCTCAAAGGGAAAAACTGTTTTTT. It yields the protein CASSPHAGPGQGPSQREKLFF.

CDR3 sequence reads: CASSLKDGDTQYF. The CDR3 bases are TGTGCCAGCAGTTTAAAGGACGGAGATACGCAGTATTTT. The chain has TRBV6-1 and TRBJ2-3, with D unresolved. Trimming shortened V by 5 bases and J by 5 bases, and 11 bases separated the two germline ends. CDR3 length: 13 residues. Germline CDR1 is MNHNS and CDR2 is SASEGT.